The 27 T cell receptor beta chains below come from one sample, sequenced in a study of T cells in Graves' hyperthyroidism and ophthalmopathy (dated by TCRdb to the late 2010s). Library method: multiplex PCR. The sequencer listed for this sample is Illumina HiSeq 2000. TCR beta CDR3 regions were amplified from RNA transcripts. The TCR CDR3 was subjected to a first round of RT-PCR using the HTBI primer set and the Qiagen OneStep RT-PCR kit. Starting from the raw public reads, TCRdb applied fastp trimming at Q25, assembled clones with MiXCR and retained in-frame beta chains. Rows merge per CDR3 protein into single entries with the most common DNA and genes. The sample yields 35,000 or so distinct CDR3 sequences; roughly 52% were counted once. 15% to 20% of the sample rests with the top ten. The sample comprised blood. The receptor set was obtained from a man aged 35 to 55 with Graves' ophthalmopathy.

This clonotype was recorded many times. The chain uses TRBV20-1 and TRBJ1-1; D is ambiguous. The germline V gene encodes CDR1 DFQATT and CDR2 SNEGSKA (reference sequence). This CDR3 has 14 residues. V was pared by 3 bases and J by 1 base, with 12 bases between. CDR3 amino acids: CSASQDPRNTEAFF. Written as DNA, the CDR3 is TGCAGTGCTAGTCAGGACCCTCGGAACACTGAAGCTTTCTTT.

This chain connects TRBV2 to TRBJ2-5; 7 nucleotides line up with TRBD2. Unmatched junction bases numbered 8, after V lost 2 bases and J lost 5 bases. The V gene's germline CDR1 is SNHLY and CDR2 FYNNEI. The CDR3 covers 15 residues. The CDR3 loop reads CASSELRGSGETQYF. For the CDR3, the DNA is TGTGCCAGCAGTGAATTGCGGGGGTCCGGGGAGACCCAGTACTTC.

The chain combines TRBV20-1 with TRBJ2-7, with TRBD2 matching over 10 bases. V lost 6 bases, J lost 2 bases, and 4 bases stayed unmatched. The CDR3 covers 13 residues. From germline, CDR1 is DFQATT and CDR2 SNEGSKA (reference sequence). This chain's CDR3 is CSAGTSVAYEQYF. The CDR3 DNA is TGCAGTGCAGGGACTAGCGTCGCCTACGAGCAGTACTTC.

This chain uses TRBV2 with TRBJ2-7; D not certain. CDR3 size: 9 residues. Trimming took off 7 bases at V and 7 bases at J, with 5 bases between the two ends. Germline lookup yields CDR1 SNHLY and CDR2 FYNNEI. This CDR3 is CASIREQYF. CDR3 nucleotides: TGTGCCAGCATCAGGGAGCAGTACTTC.

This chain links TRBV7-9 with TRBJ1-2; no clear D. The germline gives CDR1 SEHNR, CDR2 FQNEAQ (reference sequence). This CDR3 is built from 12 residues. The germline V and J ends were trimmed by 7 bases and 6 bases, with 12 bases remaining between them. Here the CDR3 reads CASIGVANGYTF. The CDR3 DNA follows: TGTGCCAGCATAGGTGTGGCCAATGGCTACACCTTC.

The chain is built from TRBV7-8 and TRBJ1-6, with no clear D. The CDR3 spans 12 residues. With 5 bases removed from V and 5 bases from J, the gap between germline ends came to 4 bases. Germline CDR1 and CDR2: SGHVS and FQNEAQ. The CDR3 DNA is TGTGCCAGCAGCACGAATAATTCACCCCTCCACTTT. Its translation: CASSTNNSPLHF. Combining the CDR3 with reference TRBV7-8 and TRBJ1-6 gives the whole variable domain GAGVSQSPRYKVAKRGQDVALRCDPISGHVSLFWYQQALGQGPEFLTYFQNEAQLDKSGLPSDRFFAERPEGSVSTLKIQRTQQEDSAVYLCASSTNNSPLHFGNGTRLTVT.

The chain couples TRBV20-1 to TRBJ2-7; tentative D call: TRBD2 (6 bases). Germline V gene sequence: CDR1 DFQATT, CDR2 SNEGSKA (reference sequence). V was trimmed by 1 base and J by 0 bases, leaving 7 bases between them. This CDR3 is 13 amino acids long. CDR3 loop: CSARGTTSYEQYF. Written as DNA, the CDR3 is TGCAGTGCTAGAGGGACTACCTCCTACGAGCAGTACTTC.

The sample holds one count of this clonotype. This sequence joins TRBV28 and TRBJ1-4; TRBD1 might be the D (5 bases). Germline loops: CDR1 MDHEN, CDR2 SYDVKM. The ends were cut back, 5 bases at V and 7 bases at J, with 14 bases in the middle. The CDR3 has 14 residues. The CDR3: CASSPSRGGEKLFF. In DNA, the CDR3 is TGTGCCAGCAGTCCCTCAAGGGGAGGTGAAAAACTGTTTTTT.

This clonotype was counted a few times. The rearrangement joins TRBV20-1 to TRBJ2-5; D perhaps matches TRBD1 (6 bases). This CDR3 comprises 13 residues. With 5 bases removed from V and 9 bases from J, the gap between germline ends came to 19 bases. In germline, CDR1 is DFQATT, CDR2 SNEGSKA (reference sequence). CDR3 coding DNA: TGCAGTGCTGGGACATTCAGCAATCAGCCCCAGTACTTC. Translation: CSAGTFSNQPQYF.

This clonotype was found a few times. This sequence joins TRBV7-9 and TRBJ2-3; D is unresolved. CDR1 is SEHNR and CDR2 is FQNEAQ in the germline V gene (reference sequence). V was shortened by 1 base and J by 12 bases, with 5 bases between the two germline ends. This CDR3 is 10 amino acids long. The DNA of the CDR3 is TGTGCCAGCAGCTTAGACGGTCAGTATTTT. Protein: CASSLDGQYF.

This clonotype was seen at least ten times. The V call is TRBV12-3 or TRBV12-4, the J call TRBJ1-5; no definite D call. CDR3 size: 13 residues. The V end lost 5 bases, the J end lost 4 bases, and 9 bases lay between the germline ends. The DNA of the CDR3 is TGTGCCAGCAGTCTTTACCGAAATCAGCCCCAGCATTTT. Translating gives CASSLYRNQPQHF.

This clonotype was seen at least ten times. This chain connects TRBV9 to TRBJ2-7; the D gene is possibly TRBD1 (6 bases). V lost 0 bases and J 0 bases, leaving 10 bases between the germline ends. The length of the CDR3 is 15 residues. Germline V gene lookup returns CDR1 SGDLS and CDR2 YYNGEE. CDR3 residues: CASSVGTAHSYEQYF. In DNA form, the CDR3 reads TGTGCCAGCAGCGTAGGGACAGCTCACTCCTACGAGCAGTACTTC.

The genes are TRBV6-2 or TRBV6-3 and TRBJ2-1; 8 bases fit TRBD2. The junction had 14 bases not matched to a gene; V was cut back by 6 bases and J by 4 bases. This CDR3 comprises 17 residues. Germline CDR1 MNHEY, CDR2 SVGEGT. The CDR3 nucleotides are TGTGCCAGCAGAAAGGGGCCCCGGGGGGGCCAATACAATGAGCAGTTCTTC. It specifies CASRKGPRGGQYNEQFF.

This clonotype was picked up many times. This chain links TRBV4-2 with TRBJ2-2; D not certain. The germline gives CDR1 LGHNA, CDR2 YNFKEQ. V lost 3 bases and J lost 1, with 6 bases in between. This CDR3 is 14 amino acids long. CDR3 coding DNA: TGTGCCAGCAGCCAGGTGGGGAACACCGGGGAGCTGTTTTTT. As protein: CASSQVGNTGELFF.

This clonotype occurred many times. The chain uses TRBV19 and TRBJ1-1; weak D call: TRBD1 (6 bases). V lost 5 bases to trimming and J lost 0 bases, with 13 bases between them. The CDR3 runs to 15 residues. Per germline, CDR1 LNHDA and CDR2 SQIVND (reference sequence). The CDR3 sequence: CASSAPGHLNTEAFF. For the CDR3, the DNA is TGTGCCAGTAGTGCTCCGGGACATCTGAACACTGAAGCTTTCTTT.

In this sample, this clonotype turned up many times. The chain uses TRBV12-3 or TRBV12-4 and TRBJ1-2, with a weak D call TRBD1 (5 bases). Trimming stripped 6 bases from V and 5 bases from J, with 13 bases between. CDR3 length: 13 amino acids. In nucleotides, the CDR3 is TGTGCCAGCAGCGTGGACACTTTGTATGGCTACACCTTC. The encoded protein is CASSVDTLYGYTF.

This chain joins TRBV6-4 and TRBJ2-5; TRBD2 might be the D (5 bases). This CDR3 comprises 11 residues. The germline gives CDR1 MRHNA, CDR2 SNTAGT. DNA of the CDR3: TGTGGTGGGAGAGGGCAGGAGACCCAGTACTTC. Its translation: CGGRGQETQYF.

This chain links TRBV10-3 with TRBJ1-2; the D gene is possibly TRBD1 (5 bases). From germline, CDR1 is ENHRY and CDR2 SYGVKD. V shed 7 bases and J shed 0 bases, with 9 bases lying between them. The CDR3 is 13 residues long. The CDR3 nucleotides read TGTGCCATCAAGACAGCAACTAACTATGGCTACACCTTC. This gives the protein CAIKTATNYGYTF.

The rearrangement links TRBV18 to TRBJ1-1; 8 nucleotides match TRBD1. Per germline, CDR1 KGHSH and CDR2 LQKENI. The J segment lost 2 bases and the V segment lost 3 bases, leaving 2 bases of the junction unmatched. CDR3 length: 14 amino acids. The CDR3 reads CASSPDRGNTEAFF. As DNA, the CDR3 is TGTGCCAGCTCACCCGACAGGGGAAACACTGAAGCTTTCTTT.

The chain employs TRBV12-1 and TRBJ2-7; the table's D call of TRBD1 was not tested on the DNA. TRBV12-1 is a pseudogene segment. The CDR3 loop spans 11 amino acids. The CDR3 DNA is TGTGCCAGCAGCTTCCGGGACGAGCAGTACTTC. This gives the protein CASSFRDEQYF.

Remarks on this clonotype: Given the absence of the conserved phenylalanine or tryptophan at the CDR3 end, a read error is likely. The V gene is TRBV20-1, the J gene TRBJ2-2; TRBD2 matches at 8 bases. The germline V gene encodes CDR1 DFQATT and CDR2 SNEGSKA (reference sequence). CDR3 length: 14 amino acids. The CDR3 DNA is TGCAGCCCCCAACGGGGGGGCAACACCGGGGGGCTGTTTTCT. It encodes CSPQRGGNTGGLFS.

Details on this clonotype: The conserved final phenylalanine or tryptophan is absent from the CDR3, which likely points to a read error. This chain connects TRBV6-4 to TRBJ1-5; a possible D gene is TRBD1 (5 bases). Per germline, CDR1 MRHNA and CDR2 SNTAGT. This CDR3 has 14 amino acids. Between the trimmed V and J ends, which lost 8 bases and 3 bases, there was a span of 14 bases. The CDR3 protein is CASGHRGVNQPQHL. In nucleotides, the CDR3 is TGTGCCAGCGGACACCGGGGTGTCAATCAGCCCCAGCATCTT.

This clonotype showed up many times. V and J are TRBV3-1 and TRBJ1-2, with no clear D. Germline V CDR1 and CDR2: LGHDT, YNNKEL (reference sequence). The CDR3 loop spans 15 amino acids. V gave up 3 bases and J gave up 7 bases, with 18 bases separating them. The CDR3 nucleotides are TGTGCCAGCAGCCATTCCTCCGGCCCGAGTCGTGGCTACACCTTC. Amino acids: CASSHSSGPSRGYTF. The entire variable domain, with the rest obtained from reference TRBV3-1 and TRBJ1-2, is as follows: DTAVSQTPKYLVTQMGNDKSIKCEQNLGHDTMYWYKQDSKKFLKIMFSYNNKELIINETVPNRFSPKSPDKAHLNLHINSLELGDSAVYFCASSHSSGPSRGYTFGSGTRLTVV.

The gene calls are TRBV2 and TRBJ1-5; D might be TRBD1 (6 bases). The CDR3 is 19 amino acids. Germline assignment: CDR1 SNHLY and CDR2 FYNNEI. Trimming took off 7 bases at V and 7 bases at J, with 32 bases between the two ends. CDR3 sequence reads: CASTPRTAGARVLGQPQHF. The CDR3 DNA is TGTGCCAGCACCCCTAGGACAGCCGGGGCCAGGGTACTCGGGCAGCCCCAGCATTTT.

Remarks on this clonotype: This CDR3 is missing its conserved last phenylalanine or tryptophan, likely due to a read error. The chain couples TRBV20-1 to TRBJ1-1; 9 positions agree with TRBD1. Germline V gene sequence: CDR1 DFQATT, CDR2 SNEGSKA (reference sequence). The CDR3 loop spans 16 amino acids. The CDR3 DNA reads TGCTGTGCTACGCCCACAGGGGGCACCATGAACACTGAAGCTTTCTCT. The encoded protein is CCATPTGGTMNTEAFS.

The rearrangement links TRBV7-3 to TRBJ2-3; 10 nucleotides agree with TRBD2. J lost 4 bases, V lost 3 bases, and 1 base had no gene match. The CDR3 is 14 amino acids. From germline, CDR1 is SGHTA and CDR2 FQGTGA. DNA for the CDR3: TGTGCCAGCAGCTTTAGCGGGGGGTCAGATACGCAGTATTTT. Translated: CASSFSGGSDTQYF.

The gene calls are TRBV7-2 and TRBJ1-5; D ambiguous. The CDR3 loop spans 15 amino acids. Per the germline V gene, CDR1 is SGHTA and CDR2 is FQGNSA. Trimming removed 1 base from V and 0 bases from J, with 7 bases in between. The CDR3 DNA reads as TGTGCCAGCAGCTTAGTTTTAGTTAGCAATCAGCCCCAGCATTTT. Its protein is CASSLVLVSNQPQHF.